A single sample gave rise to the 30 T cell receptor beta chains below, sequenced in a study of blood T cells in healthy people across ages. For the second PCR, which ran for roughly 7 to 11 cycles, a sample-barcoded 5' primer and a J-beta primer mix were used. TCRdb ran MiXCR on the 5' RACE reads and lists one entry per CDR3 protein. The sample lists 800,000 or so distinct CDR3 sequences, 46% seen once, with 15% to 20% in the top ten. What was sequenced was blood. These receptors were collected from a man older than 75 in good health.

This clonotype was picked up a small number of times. CDR3 amino acids: CASTPGGTNYGYTF. The CDR3 nucleotides read TGCGCCAGTACCCCGGGGGGCACTAACTATGGCTACACCTTC. This sequence joins TRBV5-1 and TRBJ1-2; the D gene is possibly TRBD1 (6 bases). Trimming pared 8 bases from V and 0 bases from J, leaving 14 bases between. The CDR3 runs 14 residues. Germline V CDR1 and CDR2: SGHRS, YFSETQ.

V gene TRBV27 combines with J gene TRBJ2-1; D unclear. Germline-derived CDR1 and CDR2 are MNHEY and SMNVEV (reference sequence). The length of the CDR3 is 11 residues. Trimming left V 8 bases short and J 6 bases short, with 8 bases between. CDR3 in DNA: TGTGCCAGCGGGGTGGGCAATGAGCAGTTCTTC. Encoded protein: CASGVGNEQFF.

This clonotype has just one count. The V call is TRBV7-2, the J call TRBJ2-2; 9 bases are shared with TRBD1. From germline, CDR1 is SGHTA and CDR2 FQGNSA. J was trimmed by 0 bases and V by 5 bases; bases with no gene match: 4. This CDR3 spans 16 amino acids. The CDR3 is CASSPRQGANTGELFF. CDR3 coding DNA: TGTGCCAGCAGCCCCCGACAGGGGGCGAACACCGGGGAGCTGTTTTTT.

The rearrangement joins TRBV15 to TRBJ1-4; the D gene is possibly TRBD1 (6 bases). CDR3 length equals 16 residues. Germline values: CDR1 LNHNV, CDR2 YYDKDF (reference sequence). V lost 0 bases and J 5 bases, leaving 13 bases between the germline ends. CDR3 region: CATSREFRGVNEKLFF. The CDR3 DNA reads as TGTGCCACCAGCAGAGAGTTCAGGGGCGTGAATGAAAAACTGTTTTTT.

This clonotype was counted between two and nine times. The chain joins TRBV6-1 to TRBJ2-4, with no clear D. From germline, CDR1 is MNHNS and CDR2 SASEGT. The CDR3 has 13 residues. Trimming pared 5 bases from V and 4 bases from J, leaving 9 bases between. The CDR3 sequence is CASSLGQKNIQYF. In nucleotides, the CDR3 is TGTGCCAGCAGTTTGGGCCAGAAAAACATTCAGTACTTC.

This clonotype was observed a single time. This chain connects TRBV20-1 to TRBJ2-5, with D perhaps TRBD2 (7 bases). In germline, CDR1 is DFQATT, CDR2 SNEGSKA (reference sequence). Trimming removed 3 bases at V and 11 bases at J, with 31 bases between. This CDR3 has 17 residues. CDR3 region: CSASLLGAGTTNNKQYF. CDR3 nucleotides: TGCAGTGCTAGCCTCCTGGGGGCAGGGACTACCAACAATAAGCAGTACTTC.

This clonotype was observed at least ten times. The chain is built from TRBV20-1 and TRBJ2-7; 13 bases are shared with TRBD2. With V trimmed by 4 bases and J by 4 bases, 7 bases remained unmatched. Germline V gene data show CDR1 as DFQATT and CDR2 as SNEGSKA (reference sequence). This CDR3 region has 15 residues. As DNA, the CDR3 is TGCAGTGCTATACACGGGACTAGCGGGACGTACGAGCAGTACTTC. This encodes CSAIHGTSGTYEQYF.

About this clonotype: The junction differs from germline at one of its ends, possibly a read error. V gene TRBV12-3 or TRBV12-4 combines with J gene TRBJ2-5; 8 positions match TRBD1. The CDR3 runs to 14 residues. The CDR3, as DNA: TGTGCCGGCAGTCCCGGACAGGGCGTCGGGACCCAGTACTTC. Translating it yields CAGSPGQGVGTQYF.

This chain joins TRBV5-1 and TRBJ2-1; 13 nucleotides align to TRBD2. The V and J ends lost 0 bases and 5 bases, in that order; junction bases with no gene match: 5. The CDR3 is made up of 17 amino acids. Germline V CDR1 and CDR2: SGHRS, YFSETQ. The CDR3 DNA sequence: TGCGCCAGCAGCTTGGGACTAGCGGGGGGACTAAACAATGAGCAGTTCTTC. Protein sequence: CASSLGLAGGLNNEQFF.

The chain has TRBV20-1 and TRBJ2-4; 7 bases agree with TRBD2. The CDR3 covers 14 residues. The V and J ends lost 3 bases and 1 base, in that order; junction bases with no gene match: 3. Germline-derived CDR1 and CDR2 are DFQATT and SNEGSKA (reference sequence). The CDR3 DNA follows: TGCAGTGCTAGGGGGGAGGGGGCCAAAAACATTCAGTACTTC. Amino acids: CSARGEGAKNIQYF.

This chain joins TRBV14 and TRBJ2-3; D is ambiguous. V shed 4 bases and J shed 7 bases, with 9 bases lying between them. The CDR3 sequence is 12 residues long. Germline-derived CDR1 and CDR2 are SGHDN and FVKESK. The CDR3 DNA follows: TGTGCCAGCAGCCCTACTCACAATACGCAGTATTTT. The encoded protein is CASSPTHNTQYF.

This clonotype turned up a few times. The CDR3 protein is CASSWVGIETQYF. CDR3 DNA sequence: TGTGCCAGCAGTTGGGTCGGGATTGAGACCCAGTACTTC. This chain connects TRBV12-3 or TRBV12-4 to TRBJ2-5, with D possibly being TRBD2 (5 bases). Between the trimmed V and J ends, which lost 4 bases and 5 bases, there was a span of 11 bases. This CDR3 is built from 13 residues.

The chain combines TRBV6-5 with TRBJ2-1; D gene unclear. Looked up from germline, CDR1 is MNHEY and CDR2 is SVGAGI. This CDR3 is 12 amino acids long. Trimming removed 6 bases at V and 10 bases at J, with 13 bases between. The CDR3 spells CASSLVPPEQFF. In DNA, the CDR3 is TGTGCCAGCAGCTTAGTCCCCCCCGAGCAGTTCTTC.

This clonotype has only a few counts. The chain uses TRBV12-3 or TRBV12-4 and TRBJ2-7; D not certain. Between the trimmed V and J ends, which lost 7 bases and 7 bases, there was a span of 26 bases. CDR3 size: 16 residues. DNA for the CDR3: TGTGCCAGCACCTTAGGGCACGGACCATCAAACGTGGAGCAGTACTTC. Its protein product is CASTLGHGPSNVEQYF.

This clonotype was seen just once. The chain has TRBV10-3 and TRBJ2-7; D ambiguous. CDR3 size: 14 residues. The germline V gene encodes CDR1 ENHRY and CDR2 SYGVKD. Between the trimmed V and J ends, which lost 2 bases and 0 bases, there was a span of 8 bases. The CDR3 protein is CAISEASYSYEQYF. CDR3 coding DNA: TGTGCCATCAGTGAGGCCAGTTACTCCTACGAGCAGTACTTC.

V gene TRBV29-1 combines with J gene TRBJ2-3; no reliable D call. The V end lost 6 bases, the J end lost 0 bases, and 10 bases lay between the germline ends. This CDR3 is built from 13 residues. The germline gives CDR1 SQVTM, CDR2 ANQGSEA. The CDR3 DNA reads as TGCAGCGTCCAACTGGTCAGCACAGATACGCAGTATTTT. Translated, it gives CSVQLVSTDTQYF.

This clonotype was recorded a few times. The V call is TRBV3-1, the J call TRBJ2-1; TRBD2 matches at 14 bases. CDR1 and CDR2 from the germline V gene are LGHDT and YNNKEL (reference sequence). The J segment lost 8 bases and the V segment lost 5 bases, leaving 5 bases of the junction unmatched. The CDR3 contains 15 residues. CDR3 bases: TGTGCCAGCAGCTTGGGACTAGCGGGAGAACATGAGCAGTTCTTC. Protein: CASSLGLAGEHEQFF.

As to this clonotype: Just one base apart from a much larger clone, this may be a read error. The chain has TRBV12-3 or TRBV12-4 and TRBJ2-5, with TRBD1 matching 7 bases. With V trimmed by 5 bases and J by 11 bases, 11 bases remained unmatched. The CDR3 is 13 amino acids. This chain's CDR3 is CASSQTGLLGQYF. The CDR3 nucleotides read TGTGCCAGCAGTCAGACAGGGCTGTTGGGGCAGTACTTC.

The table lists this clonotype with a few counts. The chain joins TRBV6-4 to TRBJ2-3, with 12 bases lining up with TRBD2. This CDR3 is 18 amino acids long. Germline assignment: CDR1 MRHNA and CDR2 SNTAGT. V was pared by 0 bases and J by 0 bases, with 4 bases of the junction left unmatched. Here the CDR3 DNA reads TGTGCCAGCAGTGACTCGACTAGCGGGAGCCCTAGCACAGATACGCAGTATTTT. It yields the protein CASSDSTSGSPSTDTQYF.

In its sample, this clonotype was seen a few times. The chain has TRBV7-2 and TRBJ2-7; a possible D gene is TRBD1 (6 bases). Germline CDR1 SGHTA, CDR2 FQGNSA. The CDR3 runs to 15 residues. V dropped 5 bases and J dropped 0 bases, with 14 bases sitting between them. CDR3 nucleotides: TGTGCCAGCAGCCCCGCCGGGACACTCTCCTACGAGCAGTACTTC. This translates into CASSPAGTLSYEQYF.

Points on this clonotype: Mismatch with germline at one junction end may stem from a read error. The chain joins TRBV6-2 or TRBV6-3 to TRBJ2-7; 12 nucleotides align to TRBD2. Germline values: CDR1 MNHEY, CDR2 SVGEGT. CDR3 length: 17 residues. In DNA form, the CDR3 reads TGTGCCAGCAGACAAACCAGGACTAGCGGGAACTCCTACGAGCGGTACTTC. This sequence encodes CASRQTRTSGNSYERYF.

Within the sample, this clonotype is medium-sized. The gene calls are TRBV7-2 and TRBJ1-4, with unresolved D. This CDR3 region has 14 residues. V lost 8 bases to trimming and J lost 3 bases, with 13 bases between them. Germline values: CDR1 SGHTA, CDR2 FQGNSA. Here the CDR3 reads CASGIGESNEKLFF. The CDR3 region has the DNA TGTGCCAGCGGGATTGGGGAGTCTAATGAAAAACTGTTTTTT.

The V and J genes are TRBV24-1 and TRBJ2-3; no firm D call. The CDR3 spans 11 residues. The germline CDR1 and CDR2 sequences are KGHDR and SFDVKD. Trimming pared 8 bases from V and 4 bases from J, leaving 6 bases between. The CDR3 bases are TGTGCCACCATGTTCGCAGATACGCAGTATTTT. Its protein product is CATMFADTQYF.

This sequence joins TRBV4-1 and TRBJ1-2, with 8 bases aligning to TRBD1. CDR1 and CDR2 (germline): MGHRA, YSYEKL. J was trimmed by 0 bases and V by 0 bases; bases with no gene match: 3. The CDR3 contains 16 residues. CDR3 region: CASSQDRQGSNYGYTF. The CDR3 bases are TGCGCCAGCAGCCAAGATCGACAGGGGTCTAACTATGGCTACACCTTC.

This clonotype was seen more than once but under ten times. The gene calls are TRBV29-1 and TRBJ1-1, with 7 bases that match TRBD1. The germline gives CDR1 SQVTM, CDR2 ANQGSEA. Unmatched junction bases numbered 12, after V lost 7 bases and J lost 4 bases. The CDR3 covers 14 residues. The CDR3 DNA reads TGCAGCGCCCGTGTAGGGCAGGGGGGCACTGAAGCTTTCTTT. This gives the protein CSARVGQGGTEAFF.

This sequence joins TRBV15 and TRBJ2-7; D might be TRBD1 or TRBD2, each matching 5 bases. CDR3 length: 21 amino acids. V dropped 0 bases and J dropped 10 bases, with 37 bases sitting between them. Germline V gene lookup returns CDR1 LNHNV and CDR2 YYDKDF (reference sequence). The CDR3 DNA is TGTGCCACCAGCAGAGATGGGGACGCAGATGTAGGGTGGTCCCTTAAAGAGATCCAGTACTTC. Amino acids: CATSRDGDADVGWSLKEIQYF.

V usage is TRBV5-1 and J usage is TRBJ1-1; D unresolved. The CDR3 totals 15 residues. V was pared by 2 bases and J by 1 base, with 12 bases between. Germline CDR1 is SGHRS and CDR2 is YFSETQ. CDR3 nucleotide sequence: TGCGCCAGCAGCTTCGAGACCCAGGCGAACACTGAAGCTTTCTTT. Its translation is CASSFETQANTEAFF.

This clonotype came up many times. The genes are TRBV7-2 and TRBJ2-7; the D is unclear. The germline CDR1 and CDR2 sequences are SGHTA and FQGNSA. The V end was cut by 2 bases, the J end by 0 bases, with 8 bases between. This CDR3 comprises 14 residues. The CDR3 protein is CASSLRVYSYEQYF. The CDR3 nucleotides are TGTGCCAGCAGCTTACGGGTCTACTCCTACGAGCAGTACTTC.

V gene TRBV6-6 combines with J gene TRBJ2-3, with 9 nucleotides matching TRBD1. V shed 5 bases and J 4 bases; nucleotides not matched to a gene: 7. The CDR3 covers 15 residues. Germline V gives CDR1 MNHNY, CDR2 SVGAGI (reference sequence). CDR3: CASSTRGQGSDTQYF. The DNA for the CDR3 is TGTGCCAGCAGTACTAGGGGACAGGGCTCAGATACGCAGTATTTT.

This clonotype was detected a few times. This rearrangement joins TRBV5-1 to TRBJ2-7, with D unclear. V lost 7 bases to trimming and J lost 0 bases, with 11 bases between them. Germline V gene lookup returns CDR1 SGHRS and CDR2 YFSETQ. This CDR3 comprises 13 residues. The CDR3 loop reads CASAFSSSYEQYF. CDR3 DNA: TGCGCCAGCGCGTTTAGCAGCTCCTACGAGCAGTACTTC.